The 20 T cell receptor beta chains given below trace back to one sample, sequenced in a study of T-cell memory formation after mild COVID-19. Each CDR3 protein is one row after TCRdb ran MiXCR on the 5' RACE reads. The repertoire holds fewer than 150,000 distinct CDR3 sequences, with 14% as singletons. The sequenced sample was PBMCs or a T cell subset sorted from them (not recorded which). The receptors come from an adult woman who had mild COVID-19 (a few samples of this study predate the infection). Cell type and time point are not known.

This clonotype was counted at least ten times. The chain joins TRBV12-3 or TRBV12-4 to TRBJ2-4; D possibly corresponds to TRBD1 (5 bases). V lost 3 bases, J lost 0 bases, and 12 bases lay in between. The CDR3 covers 16 residues. This CDR3 reads CASSFLGAGAKNIQYF. CDR3 sequence (DNA): TGTGCCAGCAGTTTTTTAGGGGCCGGAGCCAAAAACATTCAGTACTTC.

This clonotype was recorded a few times. The chain has TRBV6-2 or TRBV6-3 and TRBJ2-5; D unresolved. V shed 0 bases and J shed 13 bases, with 15 bases lying between them. Germline V CDR1 and CDR2: MNHEY, SVGEGT. This CDR3 spans 13 amino acids. The CDR3 coding sequence is TGTGCCAGCAGTTACTCGGAACTCCTACCCCGGTACTTC. This translates into CASSYSELLPRYF.

The sample holds a few counts of this clonotype. V and J are TRBV5-1 and TRBJ2-1; D perhaps matches TRBD2 (6 bases). CDR1 SGHRS and CDR2 YFSETQ come from the germline V gene. CDR3 length: 14 amino acids. Trimming left V 0 bases short and J 10 bases short, with 14 bases between. The DNA for the CDR3 is TGCGCCAGCAGCTTGGACGCAGCGGCGGGGGAGCAGTTCTTC. Translated, it gives CASSLDAAAGEQFF.

The chain couples TRBV7-9 to TRBJ2-7, with D tentatively TRBD1 (6 bases). Trimming stripped 11 bases from V and 0 bases from J, with 14 bases between. This CDR3 spans 13 amino acids. Germline V CDR1 and CDR2: SEHNR, FQNEAQ (reference sequence). The CDR3 spells CALQGQSSYEQYF. As DNA, the CDR3 is TGTGCCCTACAGGGACAAAGCTCCTACGAGCAGTACTTC.

V and J are TRBV19 and TRBJ1-1; unclear D gene. CDR1 LNHDA and CDR2 SQIVND come from the germline V gene (reference sequence). This CDR3 has 13 residues. Trimming took 3 bases from V and 1 from J, leaving 6 bases between them. CDR3 DNA: TGTGCCAGTAGTATCCGGGGGAACACTGAAGCTTTCTTT. The encoded protein is CASSIRGNTEAFF.

V usage is TRBV7-9 and J usage is TRBJ1-3; the D gene is possibly TRBD1 (5 bases). The CDR3 extends over 18 amino acids. Germline V gene data show CDR1 as SEHNR and CDR2 as FQNEAQ (reference sequence). The V gene lost 3 bases and the J gene lost 0 bases, with 18 bases spanning the gap. CDR3 nucleotides: TGTGCCAGCAGCTTCTATTTTACAGGACCAACCTCTGGAAACACCATATATTTT. Its protein is CASSFYFTGPTSGNTIYF.

J is TRBJ1-1 and V is TRBV6-5; tentatively, D is TRBD1 (6 bases). This CDR3 has 15 residues. Between the trimmed V and J ends, which lost 5 bases and 11 bases, there was a span of 24 bases. Germline V gene sequence: CDR1 MNHEY, CDR2 SVGAGI. CDR3 nucleotide sequence: TGTGCCAGCAGTCGCCCTCAGGGGTTACTTGAATCGGCTTTCTTT. Translated: CASSRPQGLLESAFF.

In this sample, this clonotype turned up a few times. The chain is built from TRBV4-3 and TRBJ1-2; D uncertain. The ends were cut back, 2 bases at V and 2 bases at J, with 12 bases in the middle. Germline V gene sequence: CDR1 LGHNA, CDR2 YSLEER. CDR3 length: 15 amino acids. The CDR3 DNA reads as TGCGCCAGCAGCCAACAATACTGGGGAAACTATGGCTACACCTTC. Translated: CASSQQYWGNYGYTF.

This chain uses TRBV5-5 with TRBJ2-3; 9 nucleotides line up with TRBD2. With 5 bases clipped from V and 5 bases from J, the junction kept 3 bases outside the gene matches. The CDR3 is 13 residues long. Germline CDR1 reads SGHKS; CDR2 reads YYEKEE (reference sequence). In DNA, the CDR3 is TGTGCCAGCAGGATGACTAGCGGAGATACGCAGTATTTT. Protein sequence: CASRMTSGDTQYF.

The genes are TRBV6-2 or TRBV6-3 and TRBJ2-2; TRBD1 matches 9 bases. The CDR3 length is 15 residues. V shed 6 bases and J 4 bases; nucleotides not matched to a gene: 6. Germline CDR1 and CDR2: MNHEY and SVGEGT. This CDR3 is CASRTPGQGTGELFF. The CDR3 region has the DNA TGTGCCAGCAGAACACCGGGACAGGGCACCGGGGAGCTGTTTTTT.

This clonotype showed up many times. J is TRBJ2-1 and V is TRBV7-9; D is undetermined. The CDR3 is 13 residues long. Germline V gene lookup returns CDR1 SEHNR and CDR2 FQNEAQ (reference sequence). Trimming left V 0 bases short and J 5 bases short, with 5 bases between. CDR3 nucleotide sequence: TGTGCCAGCAGCTTAGCCCCGGACAATGAGCAGTTCTTC. This encodes CASSLAPDNEQFF. The entire variable domain, with the rest obtained from reference TRBV7-9 and TRBJ2-1, is as follows: DTGVSQNPRHKITKRGQNVTFRCDPISEHNRLYWYRQTLGQGPEFLTYFQNEAQLEKSRLLSDRFSAERPKGSFSTLEIQRTEQGDSAMYLCASSLAPDNEQFFGPGTRLTVL.

The table lists this clonotype with a few counts. The chain is built from TRBV7-9 and TRBJ2-7, with D perhaps TRBD2 (6 bases). The CDR3 totals 15 residues. Germline CDR1 and CDR2: SEHNR and FQNEAQ (reference sequence). Trimming shortened V by 2 bases and J by 4 bases, and 15 bases separated the two germline ends. The CDR3 bases are TGTGCCAGCAGCTTATCCCGGGACTCCATGTACGAGCAGTACTTC. It translates to CASSLSRDSMYEQYF. The complete variable domain, with remaining parts taken from reference TRBV7-9 and TRBJ2-7, reads DTGVSQNPRHKITKRGQNVTFRCDPISEHNRLYWYRQTLGQGPEFLTYFQNEAQLEKSRLLSDRFSAERPKGSFSTLEIQRTEQGDSAMYLCASSLSRDSMYEQYFGPGTRLTVT.

Ten or more counts support this clonotype. The genes are TRBV7-2 and TRBJ2-1; D gene ambiguous. The V gene's germline CDR1 is SGHTA and CDR2 FQGNSA. The CDR3 length is 14 residues. The V end lost 1 base, the J end lost 0 bases, and 4 bases lay between the germline ends. In nucleotides, the CDR3 is TGTGCCAGCAGCTTAGGGAGCTCCTACAATGAGCAGTTCTTC. Amino acid sequence: CASSLGSSYNEQFF.

The J gene is TRBJ1-1, the V gene TRBV20-1; the D gene is possibly TRBD1 (5 bases). The CDR3 runs 15 residues. Germline V gene data show CDR1 as DFQATT and CDR2 as SNEGSKA (reference sequence). Trimming cost V 0 bases and J 4 bases, with 15 bases left between them. CDR3 DNA: TGCAGTGCTAGAGATGACGGTGGGGGTCTCACTGAAGCTTTCTTT. Translation gives CSARDDGGGLTEAFF.

This rearrangement joins TRBV11-1 to TRBJ2-2, with D possibly matching TRBD2 (5 bases). Trimming removed 7 bases from V and 7 bases from J, with 10 bases in between. The CDR3 runs to 12 residues. Germline loops: CDR1 SGHAT, CDR2 FQDESV (reference sequence). In DNA form, the CDR3 reads TGTGCCAGCACCGATCGGGACGGGGAGCTGTTTTTT. This sequence encodes CASTDRDGELFF.

This clonotype was observed a few times. This chain uses TRBV5-1 with TRBJ2-7; TRBD1 agrees at 8 bases. Germline-derived CDR1 and CDR2 are SGHRS and YFSETQ. The CDR3 is made up of 14 amino acids. J lost 2 bases, V lost 4 bases, and 5 bases had no gene match. CDR3 DNA: TGCGCCAGCAGCGTGGGACAGGAGACCTACGAGCAGTACTTC. This translates into CASSVGQETYEQYF.

A few counts support this clonotype. The J gene is TRBJ1-1, the V gene TRBV4-1; possibly TRBD1 for D (6 bases). V dropped 4 bases and J dropped 2 bases, with 14 bases sitting between them. The CDR3 is 15 amino acids. CDR1 is MGHRA, CDR2 YSYEKL, per germline. The CDR3 loop reads CASSPLIQGNTEAFF. For the CDR3, the DNA is TGCGCCAGCAGCCCGTTGATACAGGGAAACACTGAAGCTTTCTTT.

This clonotype was seen only a few times. V gene TRBV9 combines with J gene TRBJ1-1; 7 nucleotides match TRBD1. The CDR3 has 17 amino acids. The junction had 12 bases not matched to a gene; V was cut back by 0 bases and J by 4 bases. In germline, CDR1 is SGDLS, CDR2 YYNGEE. The CDR3 DNA follows: TGTGCCAGCAGCGTAGGCAGGGACAGCCCGCAGGGCACTGAAGCTTTCTTT. Its protein is CASSVGRDSPQGTEAFF.

The chain is built from TRBV29-1 and TRBJ2-1; TRBD2 agrees at 8 bases. V lost 6 bases and J lost 0; bases outside the gene matches: 19. Germline CDR1 reads SQVTM; CDR2 reads ANQGSEA. The CDR3 loop spans 19 amino acids. The CDR3 reads CSVVLWARGEKSSYNEQFF. CDR3 bases: TGCAGCGTCGTGCTCTGGGCGCGGGGGGAAAAGAGCTCCTACAATGAGCAGTTCTTC.

The rearrangement links TRBV12-3 or TRBV12-4 to TRBJ2-5; D may be TRBD1 (6 bases). Trimming removed 4 bases at V and 7 bases at J, with 34 bases between. This CDR3 comprises 20 residues. The CDR3: CASSSTKAPRTVPPGGTQYF. DNA for the CDR3: TGTGCCAGCAGTTCAACCAAAGCGCCAAGGACAGTCCCCCCAGGCGGGACCCAGTACTTC.